The 18 T cell receptor beta chains reported below all come from one sample, sequenced in a study of blood T cell repertoires in COVID-19. Sequenced by immunoSEQ multiplex PCR; TCRdb stores in-frame clones only, minus some. Among a few hundred thousand clones listed, 70% to 90% were seen once. Source material: peripheral blood. The receptors were gathered from a human donor in a cohort sampled during active COVID-19.

The chain employs TRBV27 and TRBJ1-2; tentatively, D is TRBD1 (6 bases). Germline V gene lookup returns CDR1 MNHEY and CDR2 SMNVEV (reference sequence). The CDR3 length is 15 residues. The V gene lost 2 bases and the J gene lost 7 bases, with 17 bases spanning the gap. The CDR3 coding sequence is TGTGCCAGCAGTTTAAAGCCAAAGACAGGTCGTGGCTACACCTTC. This sequence encodes CASSLKPKTGRGYTF.

This clone was recorded once. The J gene is TRBJ1-1, the V gene TRBV6-1; no reliable D call. V lost 2 bases and J 8 bases, leaving 15 bases between the germline ends. CDR1 is MNHNS, CDR2 SASEGT, per germline. The CDR3 covers 14 residues. The CDR3 DNA reads TGTGCCAGCAGTGAAAATAGAGGGCGTGGAGAAGCTTTCTTT. Protein: CASSENRGRGEAFF.

The genes are TRBV19 and TRBJ1-3; D is undetermined. The V gene's germline CDR1 is LNHDA and CDR2 SQIVND (reference sequence). The CDR3 sequence is 14 residues long. Between the trimmed V and J ends, which lost 7 bases and 0 bases, there was a span of 10 bases. This CDR3 reads CASKGVSSGNTIYF. The CDR3, as DNA: TGTGCCAGTAAAGGAGTGAGCTCTGGAAACACCATATATTTT.

The chain recombines TRBV3-1 (or the pseudogene TRBV3-2) with TRBJ2-3; 8 bases are shared with TRBD2. From germline, CDR1 is LGHDT and CDR2 YNNKEL (reference sequence). This CDR3 comprises 13 residues. Germline trimming cut 5 bases from V and 6 bases from J; bases unmatched to any gene: 4. The chain's CDR3 is CASSVTSEDTQYF. Written as DNA, the CDR3 is TGTGCCAGCAGCGTGACTAGCGAGGATACGCAGTATTTT.

The chain recombines TRBV4-1 with TRBJ2-1, with 10 bases that match TRBD2. Germline V gene data show CDR1 as MGHRA and CDR2 as YSYEKL. This CDR3 spans 16 amino acids. Trimming at V came to 0 bases and at J to 7 bases, leaving 6 bases not matched to a gene. CDR3 region: CASSQEWGTSVNEQFF. In nucleotides, the CDR3 is TGCGCCAGCAGCCAAGAATGGGGGACTAGCGTAAATGAGCAGTTCTTC.

The chain joins TRBV18 to TRBJ2-3, with a possible D match to TRBD2 (6 bases). Looked up from germline, CDR1 is KGHSH and CDR2 is LQKENI. CDR3 length: 14 amino acids. Trimming stripped 0 bases from V and 6 bases from J, with 10 bases between. The CDR3 coding sequence is TGTGCCAGCTCACCACCAGCACGGGGGGATACGCAGTATTTT. Translating it yields CASSPPARGDTQYF.

CDR3 sequence (DNA): TGTGCCACCAGTGATTTTGGAGGGGCCCTCCACTTT. Amino acids: CATSDFGGALHF. The rearrangement joins TRBV24-1 to TRBJ1-6; perhaps TRBD1 as D (5 bases). In germline, CDR1 is KGHDR, CDR2 SFDVKD. CDR3 size: 12 residues. V was shortened by 1 base and J by 14 bases, with 8 bases between the two germline ends.

V gene TRBV6-4 combines with J gene TRBJ2-1; 13 bases match TRBD2. Germline CDR1 and CDR2: MRHNA and SNTAGT. V lost 2 bases to trimming and J lost 6 bases; unmatched junction nucleotides: 1. The CDR3 consists of 15 residues. The CDR3 loop reads CASSDGTSGANEQFF. For the CDR3, the DNA is TGTGCCAGCAGTGACGGGACTAGCGGGGCCAATGAGCAGTTCTTC.

The V gene is TRBV5-5, the J gene TRBJ2-1; 7 bases align to TRBD1. The germline V gene has CDR1 SGHKS and CDR2 YYEKEE (reference sequence). This CDR3 contains 13 residues. V shed 4 bases, J shed 7 bases, and the junction held 5 bases outside the gene matches. CDR3 coding DNA: TGTGCCAGCAGCCTACAGGGGTGGAATGAGCAGTTCTTC. Amino acids: CASSLQGWNEQFF.

The chain is built from TRBV7-2 and TRBJ1-2; the match to TRBD1 covers 10 bases. There are 15 residues in the CDR3. V was clipped by 1 base and J by 4 bases; unmatched bases: 3. Germline V gene sequence: CDR1 SGHTA, CDR2 FQGNSA. The CDR3 nucleotides read TGTGCCAGCAGCTTAGGACAGGGGGCAGTCTATGGCTACACCTTC. Protein: CASSLGQGAVYGYTF.

The J gene is TRBJ2-6, the V gene TRBV20-1; D might be TRBD1 (5 bases). The V end was cut by 3 bases, the J end by 1 base, with 13 bases between. This CDR3 is 16 amino acids long. Per germline, CDR1 DFQATT and CDR2 SNEGSKA (reference sequence). The CDR3 loop is CSASKQVISGANVLTF. Written as DNA, the CDR3 is TGCAGTGCTAGTAAACAGGTTATATCTGGGGCCAACGTCCTGACTTTC.

V and J are TRBV9 and TRBJ1-1; 7 bases are a match to TRBD1. Germline CDR1 is SGDLS and CDR2 is YYNGEE. V shed 3 bases, J shed 0 bases, and the junction held 5 bases outside the gene matches. The CDR3 spans 15 residues. The CDR3 sequence: CASSGAGTVNTEAFF. Written as DNA, the CDR3 is TGTGCCAGCAGCGGGGCCGGGACAGTGAACACTGAAGCTTTCTTT. Combining the CDR3 with reference TRBV9 and TRBJ1-1 gives the whole variable domain DSGVTQTPKHLITATGQRVTLRCSPRSGDLSVYWYQQSLDQGLQFLIQYYNGEERAKGNILERFSAQQFPDLHSELNLSSLELGDSALYFCASSGAGTVNTEAFFGQGTRLTVV.

This rearrangement joins TRBV5-1 to TRBJ1-2, with D maybe TRBD1 (6 bases). The germline gives CDR1 SGHRS, CDR2 YFSETQ. This CDR3 has 16 residues. Trimming shortened V by 2 bases and J by 6 bases, and 20 bases separated the two germline ends. The CDR3 is CASSFTTGKGKNGYTF. For the CDR3, the DNA is TGCGCCAGCAGCTTTACAACAGGGAAGGGTAAAAATGGCTACACCTTC. The whole variable domain, filled in from reference TRBV5-1 and TRBJ1-2, reads KAGVTQTPRYLIKTRGQQVTLSCSPISGHRSVSWYQQTPGQGLQFLFEYFSETQRNKGNFPGRFSGRQFSNSRSEMNVSTLELGDSALYLCASSFTTGKGKNGYTFGSGTRLTVV.

The CDR3 DNA sequence: TGTGCCAGCTGGGACAGGGGAAACACCATATATTTT. Its protein is CASWDRGNTIYF. V and J are TRBV27 and TRBJ1-3; 8 bases are shared with TRBD1. Looked up from germline, CDR1 is MNHEY and CDR2 is SMNVEV (reference sequence). Trimming removed 8 bases from V and 4 bases from J; junction bases left unmatched: 1. The CDR3 extends over 12 amino acids.

The V and J genes are TRBV9 and TRBJ1-5; D gene ambiguous. The length of the CDR3 is 13 residues. Germline V gene data show CDR1 as SGDLS and CDR2 as YYNGEE. V shed 0 bases and J shed 9 bases, with 10 bases lying between them. The CDR3 DNA sequence: TGTGCCAGCAGCGTAGTATCGGGTGGGCCCCAGCATTTT. Residues: CASSVVSGGPQHF.

The chain carries TRBV6-5 and TRBJ1-5; D call uncertain. The CDR3 totals 15 residues. V was trimmed by 6 bases and J by 4 bases, leaving 16 bases between them. Germline V CDR1 and CDR2: MNHEY, SVGAGI. CDR3 amino acids: CASSPQRTGNQPQHF. CDR3 coding DNA: TGTGCCAGCAGCCCACAAAGGACGGGGAATCAGCCCCAGCATTTT.

This clone was detected a few times. The chain employs TRBV6-2 or TRBV6-3 and TRBJ1-1, with D tentatively TRBD1 (6 bases). Germline V gene data show CDR1 as MNHEY and CDR2 as SVGEGT. Trimming pared 2 bases from V and 0 bases from J, leaving 10 bases between. The CDR3 contains 15 residues. CDR3 loop: CASSYGGQMNTEAFF. The CDR3 nucleotides read TGTGCCAGCAGTTACGGAGGACAGATGAACACTGAAGCTTTCTTT.

V usage is TRBV5-1 and J usage is TRBJ1-1; D gene unclear. The V end was cut by 0 bases, the J end by 1 base, with 7 bases between. CDR1 is SGHRS, CDR2 YFSETQ, per germline. The CDR3 consists of 14 residues. The CDR3 region is CASSLDRQNTEAFF. CDR3 DNA: TGCGCCAGCAGCTTGGACCGACAGAACACTGAAGCTTTCTTT.